This T cell receptor (beta chain) was sequenced during a study of blood T cell repertoires in COVID-19. About the study: The cDNA or gDNA used as material had been derived from T cells, B-cell-depleted T cells, or PBMCs.

Original methodology: Reference gene primer amplification gave nucleated cell count estimates. Assay: immunoSEQ multiplex PCR; the TCRdb copy retains only in-frame clones and omits some. V and J calls and clone size are given by that table; D and trimming were obtained from the DNA. This table has roughly 150,000 clones, roughly four fifths appearing once. Looked up from germline, CDR1 is MDHEN and CDR2 is SYDVKM. The length of the CDR3 is 12 residues. Between the trimmed V and J ends, which lost 5 bases and 0 bases, there was a span of 3 bases. V and J are TRBV28 and TRBJ2-3, with D unclear. The sequenced sample was peripheral blood. This TCR came from a man in his fifties or sixties with active or convalescent COVID-19. The CDR3 reads CASSTSTDTQYF. CDR3 in DNA: TGTGCCAGCAGTACTAGCACAGATACGCAGTATTTT.